The T cell receptor (beta chain) described here comes from a study of T-cell reconstitution after alpha-beta-depleted transplantation in children. The CDR3 spans 15 residues. Germline CDR1 is LGHDT and CDR2 is YNNKEL (reference sequence). V was clipped by 4 bases and J by 6 bases; unmatched bases: 11. During its preparation, the TCRbeta library received unique molecular identifiers. One entry per CDR3 protein results from TCRdb running MiXCR on the PCR reads. The sample lists approximately 500,000 distinct CDR3 sequences; roughly 30% were seen once. Sequenced here: PBMCs, sampled before TCRalphabeta/CD19-depleted stem cell transplant. The chain joins TRBV3-1 to TRBJ2-7, with TRBD2 matching over 8 bases. The receptor comes from a boy less than two years old with Wiskott-Aldrich syndrome, due to receive a stem cell transplant. The CDR3 is CASSPAGTSVCEQYF. The CDR3 DNA reads TGTGCCAGCAGCCCAGCCGGGACTAGTGTTTGCGAGCAGTACTTC.